This TCR beta chain is drawn from a study of cytomegalovirus exposure and HLA in healthy donors. Study-level results: About 87% or about 30% of the time was how often most TCR beta V segments were productive, according to an earlier analysis.

On this clone itself: The antigen is not known.

A multiplex PCR was run with 60 Vbeta primers and 13 Jbeta primers. Data came from immunoSEQ multiplex PCR; TCRdb stores just in-frame clones and leaves some out. The sample lists 200,000 or so clones; roughly 84% were seen once. The sequence was collected from a boy younger than 18 in good health and CMV-seronegative. Input material: PBMCs.

The CDR3 DNA sequence: TGCGCCAGCAGCCTGCGACTGACGGGGGATACGCAGTATTTT. Translated: CASSLRLTGDTQYF. The gene calls are TRBV4-1 and TRBJ2-3; possible D gene TRBD2, 5 bases. Germline CDR1 reads MGHRA; CDR2 reads YSYEKL. The germline V and J ends were trimmed by 4 bases and 6 bases, with 14 bases remaining between them. The CDR3 is 14 residues long.